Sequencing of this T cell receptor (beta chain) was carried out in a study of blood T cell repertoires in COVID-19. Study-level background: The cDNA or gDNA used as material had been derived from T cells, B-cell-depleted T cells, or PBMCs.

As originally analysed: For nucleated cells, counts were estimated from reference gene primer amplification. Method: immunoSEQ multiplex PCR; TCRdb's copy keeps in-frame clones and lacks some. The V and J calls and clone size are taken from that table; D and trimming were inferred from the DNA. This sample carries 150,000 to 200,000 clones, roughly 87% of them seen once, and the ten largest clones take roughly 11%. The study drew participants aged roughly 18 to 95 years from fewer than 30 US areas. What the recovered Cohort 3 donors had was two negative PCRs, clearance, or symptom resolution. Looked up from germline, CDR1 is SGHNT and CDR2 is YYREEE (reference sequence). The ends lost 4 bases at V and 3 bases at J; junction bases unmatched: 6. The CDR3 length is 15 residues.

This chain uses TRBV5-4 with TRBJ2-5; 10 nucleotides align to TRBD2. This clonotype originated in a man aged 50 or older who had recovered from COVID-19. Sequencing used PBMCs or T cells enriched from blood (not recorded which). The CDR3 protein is CASSTWTSGEETQYF. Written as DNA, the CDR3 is TGTGCCAGCAGCACCTGGACTAGCGGAGAAGAGACCCAGTACTTC. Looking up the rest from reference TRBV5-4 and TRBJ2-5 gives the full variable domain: ETGVTQSPTHLIKTRGQQVTLRCSSQSGHNTVSWYQQALGQGPQFIFQYYREEENGRGNFPPRFSGLQFPNYSSELNVNALELDDSALYLCASSTWTSGEETQYFGPGTRLLVL.